Sequencing of this T cell receptor beta chain was carried out in a study of human T cells and chemical hapten exposure. TCRdb passed the RACE reads through MiXCR, listing each CDR3 protein once. Of tens of thousands of distinct CDR3 sequences listed, over 9% are singletons. Trimming pared 3 bases from V and 6 bases from J, leaving 9 bases between. Germline V CDR1 and CDR2: MNHEY, SVGEGT. This CDR3 contains 13 residues. Indicated time point: pre-sensitization, week 0. Treatment specified: therapeutic diphenylcyclopropenone sensitization with weekly scalp DPC. The rearrangement joins TRBV6-2 or TRBV6-3 to TRBJ2-1; no clear D gene. This receptor was taken from a woman aged 40 to 49 with alopecia areata. Some clones in this sample may be carry-over from other donors' samples. The sample consisted of whole blood, taken in connection with sensitization to the hapten diphenylcyclopropenone (DPC). CDR3 in DNA: TGTGCCAGCAGTTATAAGGCCGGCAATGAGCAGTTCTTC. Translating gives CASSYKAGNEQFF.